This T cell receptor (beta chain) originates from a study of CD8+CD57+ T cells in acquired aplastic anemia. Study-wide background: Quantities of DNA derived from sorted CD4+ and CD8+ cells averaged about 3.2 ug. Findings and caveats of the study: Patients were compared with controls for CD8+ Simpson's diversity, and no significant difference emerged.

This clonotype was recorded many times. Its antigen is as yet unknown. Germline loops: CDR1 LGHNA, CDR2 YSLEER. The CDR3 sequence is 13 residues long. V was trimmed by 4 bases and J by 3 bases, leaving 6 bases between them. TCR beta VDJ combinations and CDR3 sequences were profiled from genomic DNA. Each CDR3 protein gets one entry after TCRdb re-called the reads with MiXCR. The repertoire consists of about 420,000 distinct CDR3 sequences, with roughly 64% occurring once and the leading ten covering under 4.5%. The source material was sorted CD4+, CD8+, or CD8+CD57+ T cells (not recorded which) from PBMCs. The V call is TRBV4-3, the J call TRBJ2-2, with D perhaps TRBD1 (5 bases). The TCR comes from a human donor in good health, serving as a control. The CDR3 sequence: CASSPGYTGELFF. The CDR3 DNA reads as TGCGCCAGCAGCCCAGGGTACACCGGGGAGCTGTTTTTT.